The entry below gives a single T cell receptor beta chain sequence along with its context. The antigen is undetermined. V lost 4 bases and J 0 bases, leaving 13 bases between the germline ends. The germline V gene encodes CDR1 SGHTS and CDR2 YDEGEE. The CDR3 consists of 16 residues. This sample was taken from a study of cytomegalovirus exposure and HLA in healthy donors. General study points: DRB1 showed the most TCR associations and HLA-C the fewest in a later analysis, as rates varied by HLA locus.

The PCR ran on 60 Vbeta and 13 Jbeta primers. Some clones are missing from TCRdb's copy, which holds only in-frame ones; the method was immunoSEQ multiplex PCR. This table has 250,000 to 350,000 clones, 80% to 90% appearing once. The sequenced material came from PBMCs. The clonotype originates from a woman between 18 and 29 years old in good health and CMV-seronegative. The genes are TRBV5-8 and TRBJ1-4, with no clear D. In DNA form, the CDR3 reads TGTGCCAGCAGCCAAGTTTATGGAGCAACTAATGAAAAACTGTTTTTT. Protein: CASSQVYGATNEKLFF.